This T cell receptor beta chain came from a study of blood T cells in healthy people across ages (dated by TCRdb to the mid-2010s). Background for the entire study: In model experiments, template switching captured roughly one uniquely barcoded TCR beta cDNA molecule for every two T cells. To avoid experimental bias, donors of different ages were distributed randomly across sequencing lanes. Donors were grouped into four age groups: young (average roughly 15 years), middle-aged (39), aged (around 60) and long-lived (82). For two donors (one aged 18 to 29 and one aged 80 or older), the study analyzed two additional independent replicas of 1 million unique cDNA reads from the same blood draw. To track age-related changes in TCR beta repertoire diversity, the study relied on deep sequencing normalized with unique cDNA molecular identifiers. Paper-wide results and their limitations: Total diversity estimates from one million sequenced T cells were considered lower bounds and underestimates. Compared with the aged group, the long-lived group had more naive CD4+ T cells, fewer expanded clones and increased TCR diversity, suggesting age selection. The percentage of naive T cells measured by flow cytometry correlated strongly with observed TCR beta diversity. As age increased, observed TCR beta diversity per million T cells dropped in a roughly linear way, and a significant reduction was already evident by age roughly 36. Donor CMV infection status was unknown, potentially confounding age-related changes in expanded clonotypes. Conclusive comparison of naive and antigen-experienced compartments was prevented by the profiling of bulk unsorted PBMCs.

The donors were under 40 Caucasian individuals from Russia, aged roughly 6 to 100 years, who were systemically healthy. Each donor gave around 9.9 milliliters of peripheral blood, collected into EDTA-treated Vacutainer tubes. Ficoll-Paque density-gradient centrifugation was used to isolate PBMCs, with at least 6.5 million per sample. Total RNA was extracted from PBMCs with Trizol reagent, with at least 6 micrograms obtained per sample. For every donor, flow cytometry on a PBMC aliquot measured the percentage of naive CD45RAhigh/CD27high T cells. Preparation of the library involved 5' RACE. This sample was sequenced with an Illumina HiSeq 2500. A second PCR of 7 to 11 cycles was run with a J-beta primer mix and a sample-barcoded 5' primer. A template-switch 5' adaptor carrying 12 random nucleotides introduced a unique molecular identifier onto each TCR beta cDNA molecule. Each sample yielded at least 3 million CDR3-containing paired-end reads. All of the RNA was converted into first-strand cDNA using the Mint cDNA synthesis kit, with a TRBC-specific oligonucleotide serving as the primer. After uracil-DNA glycosylase treatment, a first 18-cycle PCR used universal primers M1SS and BC2_uni_R on all cDNA. Processing in the source paper ran as follows. For normalization, 1 million high-quality reads were randomly selected from each sample, with every read carrying a distinct molecular identifier. Instead of being binned into consensus sequences, reads with shared molecular identifiers were discarded. CDR3 identification, clonotype clustering and error correction used MiTCR with a Q25 quality threshold and the strictest error-elimination algorithm. A nonparametric unseen species model using Euler transformation provided a lower-bound estimate of total TCR beta diversity. The raw public reads went through TCRdb reprocessing: fastp at Q25, MiXCR clone calling, in-frame beta chains kept. All rows with the same CDR3 protein become a single entry with the most common DNA and genes. Clone size and V and J calls follow TCRdb, not the original study. Present in this sample are around 650,000 distinct CDR3 sequences, about 34% of which were seen just once. The top ten clones comprise just over 15% of the sample.

This clonotype has at least ten counts. Its antigen target is currently unknown. Base qualities are not at hand, and no much larger clone is one base apart. Material: blood. The sequence was obtained from a woman of 80 years or more in good health. Donor details come from another sample of the same person, matched by shared clones.

In nucleotides, the sequence is TGCAGTGCTAGAGGTGACAGGGTTAGTGAAAAACTGTTTTTT. The resulting protein is CSARGDRVSEKLFF. Recombination connected TRBV20-1 to TRBJ1-4, with 7 central nucleotides matching TRBD1. CDR1 DFQATT and CDR2 SNEGSKA are derived from the germline V gene (reference sequence). Inclusive of the bounding cysteine and phenylalanine, the CDR3 is 14 residues long. Just CDR3 DNA is preserved here, 42 bases in frame from base 1. Relative to germline, V is missing 1 base and J is missing 7 bases, with 6 bases of the junction outside any gene match.